These 24 T cell receptor beta chains came from one sample sequenced in a study of identical twins. TCRdb re-analysed the 5' RACE reads in MiXCR, keeping a single row per CDR3 protein. The sample contains about 890,000 distinct CDR3 sequences, about 12% of which appear only once. These data also formed part of another study, on yellow fever vaccine responses in identical twins.

Sequences were obtained from PBMCs. The receptor set was obtained from a woman aged 18 to 35 in good health.

The chain carries TRBV7-9 and TRBJ1-1; D is ambiguous. Germline V lookup: CDR1 SEHNR, CDR2 FQNEAQ (reference sequence). The CDR3 runs to 15 residues. The V and J ends lost 1 base and 1 base respectively, with 10 bases between them. CDR3 bases: TGTGCCAGCAGCTTAGAGGTGGGTAAGAACACTGAAGCTTTCTTT. Translated, it gives CASSLEVGKNTEAFF.

The table lists this clonotype with a few counts. The chain links TRBV5-1 to TRBJ2-2; maybe TRBD2 (6 bases). Trimming stripped 4 bases from V and 7 bases from J, with 20 bases between. CDR1 SGHRS and CDR2 YFSETQ come from the germline V gene. This CDR3 is built from 16 residues. CDR3 amino acids: CASSEGTSLYVGELFF. CDR3 in DNA: TGCGCCAGCAGCGAAGGGACTTCCCTTTATGTCGGGGAGCTGTTTTTT.

This chain joins TRBV3-2 and TRBJ2-2; the table's TRBD2 call for D was not verified on the DNA. TRBV3-2 is an annotated pseudogene. CDR3 size: 22 residues. The CDR3 DNA is TGTGCCAGCAGGCACCAGACTAGCGGGAGGCGCTTAGGTGGTCCGGGCACCGGGGAGCTGTTTTTT. This sequence encodes CASRHQTSGRRLGGPGTGELFF.

This clonotype was seen at least ten times. The J gene is TRBJ2-1, the V gene TRBV20-1; D is uncertain. The CDR3 is 10 amino acids. Looked up from germline, CDR1 is DFQATT and CDR2 is SNEGSKA (reference sequence). Trimming took 6 bases from V and 4 from J, leaving 4 bases between them. The CDR3 DNA follows: TGCAGTGCAAAATACAATGAGCAGTTCTTC. Residues: CSAKYNEQFF.

The chain combines TRBV20-1 with TRBJ2-4, with D hard to call. This CDR3 is built from 12 residues. Trimming stripped 3 bases from V and 15 bases from J, with 18 bases between. The germline gives CDR1 DFQATT, CDR2 SNEGSKA (reference sequence). CDR3 coding DNA: TGCAGTGCTAGCGGCACATCCGATCCCGGGTACTTC. This encodes CSASGTSDPGYF.

This clonotype was picked up a small number of times. The chain joins TRBV5-5 to TRBJ1-1, with D hard to call. The CDR3 runs to 12 residues. The germline V gene encodes CDR1 SGHKS and CDR2 YYEKEE (reference sequence). V was cut by 0 bases and J by 7 bases, with 7 bases left in between. CDR3 nucleotides: TGTGCCAGCAGCTTGGAAGAAATTGAAGCTTTCTTT. Amino acids: CASSLEEIEAFF.

This chain links TRBV12-3 or TRBV12-4 with TRBJ1-1; TRBD1 is a possible D gene (5 bases). The CDR3 consists of 13 residues. The V end lost 3 bases, the J end lost 4 bases, and 9 bases lay between the germline ends. The CDR3 nucleotides are TGTGCCAGCAGTTTCTGGGACGCCACTGAAGCTTTCTTT. Translation gives CASSFWDATEAFF.

This clonotype has ten or more counts. The rearrangement links TRBV12-3 or TRBV12-4 to TRBJ2-1, with 7 positions matching TRBD2. With 6 bases clipped from V and 6 bases from J, the junction kept 11 bases outside the gene matches. The length of the CDR3 is 15 residues. The CDR3 DNA follows: TGTGCCAGCAGGCCAGGACTAGTAGGGGTCAATGAGCAGTTCTTC. The encoded protein is CASRPGLVGVNEQFF.

This rearrangement joins TRBV19 to TRBJ2-2, with 9 nucleotides matching TRBD1. Germline assignment: CDR1 LNHDA and CDR2 SQIVND (reference sequence). V lost 10 bases to trimming and J lost 7 bases; unmatched junction nucleotides: 10. The CDR3 length is 14 residues. The CDR3 region is CAIQGTGMFGELFF. The CDR3 region has the DNA TGTGCCATCCAAGGGACAGGGATGTTCGGGGAGCTGTTTTTT.

In this sample, this clonotype turned up many times. The chain carries TRBV7-8 and TRBJ2-1; D perhaps matches TRBD1 (6 bases). This CDR3 has 17 residues. V lost 1 base and J lost 0, with 13 bases in between. CDR1 is SGHVS, CDR2 FQNEAQ, per germline. In DNA form, the CDR3 reads TGTGCCAGCAGCTTAGGGGTCGGACAGAGCTCCTACAATGAGCAGTTCTTC. Translated, it gives CASSLGVGQSSYNEQFF.

The rearrangement links TRBV10-3 to TRBJ2-1; perhaps TRBD2 as D (6 bases). Germline values: CDR1 ENHRY, CDR2 SYGVKD. The CDR3 is 12 amino acids. Trimming took off 3 bases at V and 14 bases at J, with 14 bases between the two ends. CDR3 amino acids: CAISDSTSKEFF. As DNA, the CDR3 is TGTGCCATCAGTGACTCGACTAGTAAGGAGTTCTTC.

This clonotype has a count of ten or more. J is TRBJ2-2 and V is TRBV12-3 or TRBV12-4, with D perhaps assigned TRBD1 or TRBD2 (5 bases each). The CDR3 length is 15 residues. Trimming took off 4 bases at V and 5 bases at J, with 14 bases between the two ends. CDR3 sequence: CASSWGTMTTGELFF. Written as DNA, the CDR3 is TGTGCCAGCAGTTGGGGGACGATGACAACCGGGGAGCTGTTTTTT.

This clonotype has only a few counts. The CDR3 sequence: CSARPPGQMFQETQYF. The CDR3 bases are TGCAGCGCCCGCCCTCCGGGACAGATGTTCCAAGAGACCCAGTACTTC. The V call is TRBV29-1, the J call TRBJ2-5, with 7 bases lining up with TRBD1. From germline, CDR1 is SQVTM and CDR2 ANQGSEA. This CDR3 is 16 amino acids long. V was clipped by 7 bases and J by 1 base; unmatched bases: 15.

The V gene is TRBV15, the J gene TRBJ2-1, with TRBD2 matching 16 bases. CDR3 size: 16 residues. J gave up 9 bases and V 0 bases, and 2 bases lay outside the gene matches. Germline CDR1 reads LNHNV; CDR2 reads YYDKDF (reference sequence). In nucleotides, the CDR3 is TGTGCCACCAGCAGAGAGGGACTAGCGGGGGGGGGTGAGCAGTTCTTC. Amino acid sequence: CATSREGLAGGGEQFF.

The rearrangement joins TRBV3-1 to TRBJ1-1; the match to TRBD1 covers 8 bases. The CDR3 is 18 amino acids. Per germline, CDR1 LGHDT and CDR2 YNNKEL (reference sequence). Trimming removed 0 bases from V and 5 bases from J; junction bases left unmatched: 14. The CDR3 DNA follows: TGTGCCAGCAGCCAAGATCCCCCAGGGGGCTCGATACTAACTGAAGCTTTCTTT. The encoded protein is CASSQDPPGGSILTEAFF.

V usage is TRBV19 and J usage is TRBJ1-6; TRBD1 aligns across 7 bases. Germline CDR1 reads LNHDA; CDR2 reads SQIVND (reference sequence). The V segment lost 6 bases and the J segment 3 bases; nucleotides outside the gene matches: 8. CDR3 length equals 16 residues. The CDR3: CASSGDRRNYNSPLHF. The CDR3 bases are TGTGCCAGTAGCGGGGACAGAAGAAACTATAATTCACCCCTCCACTTT.

This clonotype was detected many times. This chain connects TRBV20-1 to TRBJ2-5; D remains unclear. Germline values: CDR1 DFQATT, CDR2 SNEGSKA (reference sequence). This CDR3 spans 12 amino acids. Trimming pared 3 bases from V and 3 bases from J, leaving 8 bases between. Here the CDR3 reads CSASGAEETQYF. CDR3 sequence (DNA): TGCAGTGCTAGCGGAGCCGAAGAGACCCAGTACTTC.

Here the CDR3 reads CASSLFIFWATEAFF. As DNA, the CDR3 is TGTGCCAGCAGCTTGTTTATCTTTTGGGCCACTGAAGCTTTCTTT. The chain uses TRBV5-6 and TRBJ1-1; D call uncertain. CDR1 is SGHDT, CDR2 YYEEEE, per germline. Deletions cut 1 base from V and 4 bases from J, with 14 bases between. The CDR3 totals 15 residues.

This clonotype turned up a few times. CDR3 sequence: CASSFSVQETQYF. The CDR3 coding sequence is TGTGCCAGCAGCTTCAGCGTCCAAGAGACCCAGTACTTC. The rearrangement links TRBV5-5 to TRBJ2-5; D call uncertain. This CDR3 has 13 residues. Trimming removed 2 bases from V and 1 base from J, with 6 bases in between. CDR1 is SGHKS and CDR2 is YYEKEE in the germline V gene (reference sequence).

The CDR3 region is CASSQGLPGRTEAFF. The CDR3, as DNA: TGTGCCAGCAGCCAAGGCTTACCGGGGAGAACTGAAGCTTTCTTT. This chain uses TRBV3-1 with TRBJ1-1; D call uncertain. The germline V and J ends were trimmed by 1 base and 5 bases, with 14 bases remaining between them. This CDR3 region has 15 residues. Per germline, CDR1 LGHDT and CDR2 YNNKEL (reference sequence).

This clonotype has only a few counts. This chain links TRBV6-1 with TRBJ1-4; TRBD1 might be the D (5 bases). From germline, CDR1 is MNHNS and CDR2 SASEGT. This CDR3 has 15 residues. Trimming pared 5 bases from V and 4 bases from J, leaving 14 bases between. Here the CDR3 DNA reads TGTGCCAGCAGTCCTAGGGAGGGGCGTAATGAAAAACTGTTTTTT. Translation: CASSPREGRNEKLFF.

This clonotype was found a few times. This chain joins TRBV12-3 or TRBV12-4 and TRBJ1-5; D not certain. This CDR3 is built from 13 residues. V lost 3 bases and J lost 6, with 9 bases in between. The CDR3, as DNA: TGTGCCAGCAGTTTGGGAGCGTTTCAGCCCCAGCATTTT. Protein sequence: CASSLGAFQPQHF.

This clonotype has just a few counts. The genes are TRBV20-1 and TRBJ1-4; D is unresolved. This CDR3 comprises 11 residues. Germline values: CDR1 DFQATT, CDR2 SNEGSKA (reference sequence). V dropped 5 bases and J dropped 7 bases, with 8 bases sitting between them. The CDR3 DNA reads as TGCAGTGCTGTGGACGGTGAAAAACTGTTTTTT. This gives the protein CSAVDGEKLFF.

This clonotype was observed a handful of times. The rearrangement links TRBV12-3 or TRBV12-4 to TRBJ2-3; 7 nucleotides line up with TRBD2. The V gene end was trimmed by 1 base and the J gene end by 2 bases; junction bases not matched to a gene: 18. The CDR3 loop spans 20 amino acids. In DNA form, the CDR3 reads TGTGCCAGCAGTTTAGAGCGTCTTGGTGTGGCGGGAGACCCCACAGATACGCAGTATTTT. Amino acids: CASSLERLGVAGDPTDTQYF.